This TCR beta chain was documented in a study of T-cell memory formation after mild COVID-19. This clonotype was seen a single time. Its antigen remains unidentified. TCRdb re-derived calls from the 5' RACE reads in MiXCR, one entry per CDR3 protein. This table holds roughly 400,000 distinct CDR3 sequences, over 15% found once. Study-wide results and caveats: Of the contracting clones, CD4+ ones lay mainly in CM and EM, and CD8+ ones in EMRA. Still unconfirmed is whether the second-wave clones peaking on day 37 recognized SARS-CoV-2. A subset of responding clones appeared in pre-infection memory, suggesting cross-reactive memory joined.

Germline V CDR1 and CDR2: SEHNR, FQNEAQ (reference sequence). This CDR3 comprises 16 residues. Trimming removed 6 bases at V and 11 bases at J, with 23 bases between. The chain couples TRBV7-9 to TRBJ1-6; D is possibly TRBD1 (6 bases). Sequences were obtained from PBMCs or a T cell subset sorted from them (not recorded which). The TCR originated in a man between 18 and 29 years old who had mild COVID-19 (a few samples of this study predate the infection). Cell type and time point are not known. The CDR3 nucleotides are TGTGCCAGCAGTACGAGGAGGGGGGACCGGAGTACACCCCTCCACTTT. Protein: CASSTRRGDRSTPLHF. The complete variable domain, with remaining parts taken from reference TRBV7-9 and TRBJ1-6, reads DTGVSQNPRHKITKRGQNVTFRCDPISEHNRLYWYRQTLGQGPEFLTYFQNEAQLEKSRLLSDRFSAERPKGSFSTLEIQRTEQGDSAMYLCASSTRRGDRSTPLHFGNGTRLTVT.